Below are 24 T cell receptor beta chains sequenced from a single sample in a study of Graves' ophthalmopathy and Graves' hyperthyroidism. RNA transcripts were the template, and TCR beta CDR3 regions were amplified from them. HTBI primers primed a first-round RT-PCR, and a second-round multiplex PCR followed. Each CDR3 protein gets one entry after TCRdb re-called the multiplex PCR reads with MiXCR. The sample holds about 740,000 distinct CDR3 sequences, 40% seen once. Sequenced sample: peripheral blood. The receptors originated from an adult man with Graves' ophthalmopathy.

This clonotype was seen many times. The chain carries TRBV7-6 and TRBJ1-6; 12 bases align to TRBD1. V shed 5 bases, J shed 10 bases, and the junction held 6 bases outside the gene matches. This CDR3 is 15 amino acids long. Germline CDR1 and CDR2: SGHVS and FNYEAQ. CDR3 sequence reads: CASSKGQGAGSPLHF. CDR3 coding DNA: TGTGCCAGCAGCAAGGGACAGGGGGCAGGGTCACCCCTCCACTTT. Looking up the rest from reference TRBV7-6 and TRBJ1-6 gives the full variable domain: GAGVSQSPRYKVTKRGQDVALRCDPISGHVSLYWYRQALGQGPEFLTYFNYEAQQDKSGLPNDRFSAERPEGSISTLTIQRTEQRDSAMYRCASSKGQGAGSPLHFGNGTRLTVT.

The rearrangement joins TRBV10-3 to TRBJ1-2; 11 bases are a match to TRBD1. Germline CDR1 and CDR2: ENHRY and SYGVKD. With 10 bases clipped from V and 8 bases from J, the junction kept 12 bases outside the gene matches. CDR3 length: 14 residues. CDR3 DNA sequence: TGTGCCAGCAGAGAGAGGACAGGGGGCTTGGGCTACACCTTC. Protein sequence: CASRERTGGLGYTF.

With regard to this clonotype: One base away lies a much larger clone, so this may be a sequencing read error. This chain joins TRBV24-1 and TRBJ2-5; no clear D. The CDR3 sequence is 15 residues long. Germline CDR1 reads KGHDR; CDR2 reads SFDVKD. The CDR3 is CSTSDADVWQETQYF. As DNA, the CDR3 is TGTTCCACCAGTGACGCGGACGTGTGGCAAGAGACCCAGTACTTC.

V is TRBV10-3 and J is TRBJ1-1; no clear D. Trimming cost V 4 bases and J 1 base, with 10 bases left between them. Germline V CDR1 and CDR2: ENHRY, SYGVKD. This CDR3 has 14 amino acids. CDR3 amino acids: CAISASETNTEAFF. CDR3 nucleotide sequence: TGTGCCATCAGTGCGTCCGAGACGAACACTGAAGCTTTCTTT.

This clonotype was counted many times. The chain employs TRBV29-1 and TRBJ2-5, with 11 bases that match TRBD2. This CDR3 is built from 13 residues. The V and J ends lost 6 bases and 4 bases, in that order; junction bases with no gene match: 4. From germline, CDR1 is SQVTM and CDR2 ANQGSEA. CDR3: CSVTSGNGETQYF. The DNA for the CDR3 is TGCAGCGTGACTAGCGGGAACGGAGAGACCCAGTACTTC.

This rearrangement joins TRBV2 to TRBJ1-1, with D possibly being TRBD1 (5 bases). This CDR3 is 14 amino acids long. The V end lost 3 bases, the J end lost 1 base, and 9 bases lay between the germline ends. CDR1 is SNHLY and CDR2 is FYNNEI in the germline V gene. CDR3 in DNA: TGTGCCAGCAGTGAGAGCGGGGCGAACACTGAAGCTTTCTTT. As protein: CASSESGANTEAFF. The full variable domain, its missing parts supplied by reference TRBV2 and TRBJ1-1, is EPEVTQTPSHQVTQMGQEVILRCVPISNHLYFYWYRQILGQKVEFLVSFYNNEISEKSEIFDDQFSVERPDGSNFTLKIRSTKLEDSAMYFCASSESGANTEAFFGQGTRLTVV.

The V and J genes are TRBV10-3 and TRBJ2-7, with D perhaps TRBD2 (5 bases). V shed 6 bases and J shed 2 bases, with 14 bases lying between them. Germline-derived CDR1 and CDR2 are ENHRY and SYGVKD. This CDR3 is 14 amino acids long. DNA for the CDR3: TGTGCCATCAGGGGAGCGGAGGATACCTACGAGCAGTACTTC. It encodes CAIRGAEDTYEQYF.

The sample holds a few counts of this clonotype. V is TRBV3-1 and J is TRBJ1-2; D may be TRBD1 (5 bases). There are 13 residues in the CDR3. In germline, CDR1 is LGHDT, CDR2 YNNKEL (reference sequence). Trimming removed 0 bases at V and 6 bases at J, with 8 bases between. DNA for the CDR3: TGTGCCAGCAGCCAAGATCTAGGGGATGGCTACACCTTC. Encoded protein: CASSQDLGDGYTF.

This clonotype has a handful of counts. The J gene is TRBJ1-1, the V gene TRBV2; no clear D gene. This CDR3 is built from 13 residues. The germline V gene has CDR1 SNHLY and CDR2 FYNNEI. The V and J ends lost 5 bases and 4 bases respectively, with 11 bases between them. The DNA for the CDR3 is TGTGCCAGCAGTTACGAGATAGGCACTGAAGCTTTCTTT. Its translation is CASSYEIGTEAFF.

The J gene is TRBJ2-2, the V gene TRBV4-3; 8 bases fit TRBD1. Germline V gene lookup returns CDR1 LGHNA and CDR2 YSLEER. This CDR3 contains 15 residues. J lost 5 bases, V lost 1 base, and 3 bases had no gene match. The CDR3 DNA reads TGCGCCAGCAGCCAAGTGACAGGGGCTACCGGGGAGCTGTTTTTT. Translated: CASSQVTGATGELFF.

This clonotype occurred many times. The chain couples TRBV9 to TRBJ1-2; possibly TRBD1 for D (5 bases). The length of the CDR3 is 13 residues. Germline V gene sequence: CDR1 SGDLS, CDR2 YYNGEE. V lost 0 bases and J 8 bases, leaving 11 bases between the germline ends. The CDR3 spells CASSVGPGEGYTF. CDR3 DNA sequence: TGTGCCAGCAGCGTAGGACCGGGGGAGGGCTACACCTTC.

The chain recombines TRBV25-1 with TRBJ1-2; D is possibly TRBD1 (6 bases). V lost 8 bases, J lost 4 bases, and 17 bases lay in between. CDR1 is MGHDK and CDR2 is SYGVNS in the germline V gene. This CDR3 is 14 amino acids long. Here the CDR3 reads CASYKGGPAYGYTF. For the CDR3, the DNA is TGTGCCAGCTACAAAGGGGGGCCGGCCTATGGCTACACCTTC.

The rearrangement joins TRBV25-1 to TRBJ2-7, with 11 bases fitting TRBD2. The end of the DNA aligns better with TRBJ2-1, so the J call may be wrong. CDR3 length: 14 amino acids. Germline V gene lookup returns CDR1 MGHDK and CDR2 SYGVNS. In nucleotides, the CDR3 is TGTGCCAGCAGTGAACTAGCGGGGGGCCATGAGCAGTTCTTC. It specifies CASSELAGGHEQFF.

To note about this clonotype: One end of the junction varies from germline; a read error may be responsible. V gene TRBV24-1 combines with J gene TRBJ1-5, with D perhaps matching TRBD1 (6 bases). The CDR3 consists of 15 residues. The germline gives CDR1 KGHDR, CDR2 SFDVKD. CDR3 nucleotides: TGTGCCAGCAGTTTATCAGCAGGGGCCAATCAGCCCCAGCATTTT. Translating gives CASSLSAGANQPQHF.

This rearrangement joins TRBV29-1 to TRBJ2-7; TRBD1 is a possible D gene (6 bases). Trimming pared 4 bases from V and 8 bases from J, leaving 15 bases between. The CDR3 is 12 amino acids. Germline CDR1 and CDR2: SQVTM and ANQGSEA. In DNA, the CDR3 is TGCAGCGTTGCACAGGGTGAGGCCCAGCAGTACTTC. Translated: CSVAQGEAQQYF.

This rearrangement joins TRBV4-2 to TRBJ1-2, with D possibly matching TRBD1 (5 bases). In germline, CDR1 is LGHNA, CDR2 YNFKEQ. V was trimmed by 3 bases and J by 8 bases, leaving 13 bases between them. The CDR3 runs 13 residues. The CDR3: CASSHQGVKGYTF. The CDR3 DNA reads TGTGCCAGCAGCCACCAAGGGGTTAAGGGCTACACCTTC.

The chain couples TRBV7-7 to TRBJ2-2; D might be TRBD2 (6 bases). Per germline, CDR1 SSHAT and CDR2 FNYEAQ (reference sequence). The CDR3 is 16 amino acids. V was trimmed by 5 bases and J by 8 bases, leaving 21 bases between them. The CDR3 is CASSPELSLATGELFF. The CDR3 region has the DNA TGTGCCAGCAGCCCCGAATTGTCACTAGCAACTGGGGAGCTGTTTTTT. Based on the CDR3 plus reference TRBV7-7 and TRBJ2-2, the full variable domain is GAGVSQSPRYKVTKRGQDVTLRCDPISSHATLYWYQQALGQGPEFLTYFNYEAQPDKSGLPSDRFSAERPEGSISTLTIQRTEQRDSAMYRCASSPELSLATGELFFGEGSRLTVL.

The chain employs TRBV7-2 and TRBJ2-5, with D possibly TRBD1 on 5 matching bases. The V end was cut by 5 bases, the J end by 0 bases, with 19 bases between. This CDR3 is built from 17 residues. Germline values: CDR1 SGHTA, CDR2 FQGNSA. CDR3 protein: CASSLRQKTINQETQYF. The CDR3 DNA sequence: TGTGCCAGCAGCCTCAGACAGAAAACCATTAACCAAGAGACCCAGTACTTC.

This clonotype was recorded many times. This chain connects TRBV10-3 to TRBJ1-6; possible D gene TRBD1, 5 bases. Germline values: CDR1 ENHRY, CDR2 SYGVKD. Deletions cut 0 bases from V and 9 bases from J, with 12 bases between. This CDR3 spans 15 amino acids. The CDR3 DNA follows: TGTGCCATCAGTGAGTCGCCAGGGAAGGGTTCACCCCTCCACTTT. It translates to CAISESPGKGSPLHF.

In this sample, this clonotype turned up a few times. The chain uses TRBV9 and TRBJ2-7; tentatively, D is TRBD1 (6 bases). Trimming left V 1 base short and J 5 bases short, with 19 bases between. The CDR3 spans 16 residues. Germline loops: CDR1 SGDLS, CDR2 YYNGEE. CDR3 protein: CASSVRTGTFLNEQYF. The CDR3 bases are TGTGCCAGCAGCGTACGTACAGGGACGTTCCTAAACGAGCAGTACTTC.

This clonotype occurred many times. This chain connects TRBV2 to TRBJ1-3; D gene unclear. The germline CDR1 and CDR2 sequences are SNHLY and FYNNEI. V lost 6 bases and J 8 bases, leaving 20 bases between the germline ends. This CDR3 has 15 amino acids. Written as DNA, the CDR3 is TGTGCCAGCAGACGTCAACTCCTAAGGCAAGACACCATATATTTT. Protein sequence: CASRRQLLRQDTIYF.

This chain connects TRBV5-4 to TRBJ1-1, with D possibly TRBD1 on 5 matching bases. Germline-derived CDR1 and CDR2 are SGHNT and YYREEE (reference sequence). Trimming removed 6 bases at V and 11 bases at J, with 23 bases between. This CDR3 spans 14 amino acids. The CDR3, as DNA: TGTGCCAGCACCCCGACAGACCGCCCCGAGGAGGCTTTCTTT. Protein sequence: CASTPTDRPEEAFF.

The chain links TRBV2 to TRBJ2-7; tentative D call: TRBD2 (5 bases). The V end lost 6 bases, the J end lost 6 bases, and 12 bases lay between the germline ends. The CDR3 is 12 amino acids. Germline V gene lookup returns CDR1 SNHLY and CDR2 FYNNEI. The CDR3 loop is CASRDGSSEQYF. The DNA of the CDR3 is TGTGCCAGCAGAGATGGGAGTTCCGAGCAGTACTTC.

This clonotype was observed at least ten times. This rearrangement joins TRBV25-1 to TRBJ1-2; D remains unclear. The V gene lost 7 bases and the J gene lost 2 bases, with 17 bases spanning the gap. The CDR3 has 15 amino acids. Germline CDR1 reads MGHDK; CDR2 reads SYGVNS. The CDR3 loop is CASTKGGGINYGYTF. DNA of the CDR3: TGTGCCAGCACTAAAGGTGGTGGTATCAACTATGGCTACACCTTC.